Given below is one T cell receptor beta chain in context. This clone's antigen is unknown. Base qualities were left out, and no much larger clone turns up one base away. V gives up 0 bases and J gives up 4 bases, and the segment between their germline ends measures 9 bases. The CDR3 contains 13 residues, cysteine and phenylalanine counted. Left in the record is the CDR3 DNA by itself, 39 bases read in frame from the first base. Reading the germline V gene (reference sequence) gives CDR1 GTSNPN and CDR2 SVGIG. Libraries were made using the immunoSEQ multiplex PCR assay. A mixture of 60 forward primers for TCR Vbeta segments and 13 reverse primers for TCR Jbeta segments was used in the multiplex PCR. Amplification of the CDR3 region of rearranged TCR beta genes was performed with a multiplex PCR assay on genomic DNA. On the Illumina HiSeq System, the amplified TCR beta libraries were sequenced as 87-base-pair reads. Per the original workflow: A later analysis counted tens of millions of unique TCR beta chains across the 670 or so repertoires, and roughly 10 million of these chains were shared by at least two donors. To remove PCR and sequencing errors, raw reads were error-corrected and collapsed into unique sequences using a nearest-neighbor algorithm that merged closely related sequences. To assign V, D and J gene segments, CDR3 sequences were aligned to IMGT reference sequences. Each retained sequence needed at least a six-nucleotide match to both a V gene segment and a J gene segment. Rearrangements were classified as productive when the CDR3 lacked stop codons and remained in frame with V and J, and all other rearrangements were classified as non-productive. Following IMGT convention, CDR3 was defined as the stretch from the second conserved V-encoded cysteine to the conserved J-encoded phenylalanine. Sequences without an unambiguous match to a single V gene segment were excluded from the earlier analysis of approximately 560 of the donors. In an earlier analysis of a few hundred of the donors, V segments were called functional above 56.7% productive rearrangements and were called segregating when the between-donor standard deviation exceeded 5%. A statistical classification framework was built to diagnose cytomegalovirus status from the catalog of TCR beta chain sequences. A later analysis assigned V and J genes by comparing TCR nucleotide sequences with IMGT/GENE-DB human TR gene sequences. In a later analysis, CDR3 sequences and most-parsimonious VDJ recombination scenarios were assigned using the TCRdist pipeline. In a later analysis, each TCR beta chain was defined by its CDR3 amino acid sequence together with its V-gene family, and reads lacking a unique V-gene family were excluded. A later analysis removed roughly 590 highly shared, low-generation-probability nucleotide sequences to deal with suspected cross-contamination and a sequencing artifact. In a later analysis, a clonal expansion index for each public chain was calculated from normalized within-repertoire ranks of inferred template counts. Generation probabilities in a later analysis came from a VDJ recombination model fitted to out-of-frame rearrangements, and those results were checked against IGoR. A later analysis scored TCR-TCR, TCR-HLA and TCR-CMV co-occurrence with hypergeometric tests, applying a repertoire-size bias correction to TCR pairs. To estimate false discovery rates, a later analysis permuted the HLA or CMV assignments 20 times. In a later analysis, co-occurring TCRs were grouped with DBSCAN, and TCRdist sequence similarity was added when clustering was performed within HLA-allele-positive subsets. For co-occurrence clustering, repertoires with fewer than 30,000 or more than 120,000 public chains were excluded, along with five repertoires with anomalous nucleotide sharing. TCRdb's version of the immuneACCESS table is confined to in-frame rearrangements and falls short of the full clone set. An unresolved V gene accounts for under half of the shortfall where checked; the remainder is of unknown origin. V and J calls and clone size are copied from that table; D and trimming were computed from the DNA. A total of 150,000 to 200,000 clones appear in this sample, approximately 80% of them only once. Clones ranked in the top ten supply around 1.6% of the sample.

The cohort was made up of approximately 670 healthy bone marrow donors. Cohort members were all nominally healthy when sampled, although unrecorded immune exposures were likely present. The donor tested CMV seronegative, placing the donor among the roughly 400 seronegative members of the cohort. Every donor gave a peripheral blood sample, and the peripheral blood mononuclear cells from that sample were used for TCR beta sequencing. The Qiagen DNeasy Blood Extraction Kit was used to extract genomic DNA from the blood cell samples. This entry is derived from a study of cytomegalovirus exposure and HLA in healthy donors (dated by TCRdb to 2017 to 2019). Background for the entire study: According to an earlier analysis of a few hundred of the donors, 150 million to 200 million T cells yielded roughly 100 million unique TCR beta sequences and about 280 Gb of sequence data. Donor age, sex, ethnicity and CMV serostatus were compiled alongside the repertoire data. The study was designed to test whether signatures of past pathogen exposure could be identified by cataloging public T cell receptors. The genetic ancestry cluster associated with self-reported Caucasian donors included roughly 84% of the roughly 360 genotyped donors. To predict cytomegalovirus infection status, the study combined high-throughput TCR immunosequencing, statistical association of individual TCRs with disease status, and machine learning. Roughly 300 gigabases of sequencing data and around 88 million unique TCR sequences made up an early release that covered 640 HLA-typed donors. Every repertoire in the discovery cohort had been generated on one and the same sequencing platform. HLA typing covered class I and class II loci at four-digit resolution. Among some 400 genotyped donors of the cohort, an average of approximately 200,000 unique TCR beta nucleotide sequences was sequenced per donor, of which roughly 18% were non-productive. The T cell repertoires of 666 subjects were profiled by immunosequencing and related to cytomegalovirus serostatus. To study patterns of TCR occurrence, a later analysis re-analyzed previously published TCR beta repertoires from around 670 donors and added high-resolution HLA genotyping. A separate validation cohort of approximately 120 different subjects was used in addition to the roughly 700-subject first cohort. Typing coverage varied by locus: roughly 629-640 donors for A, B, C, DRB1 and DQB1; approximately 500 for DQA1; more than 600 for DPA1; around 450 for DPB1. In an earlier analysis of a few hundred of the donors, high-throughput TCR beta sequencing was used to judge whether each TCR beta V gene segment behaved as functional or pseudogenic. In the later analysis, no new phenotypic data were used to find candidate immune exposures; instead, reliance was placed on TCR beta sequences and their occurrence across donors. A later genetic analysis took genome-wide SNP genotypes for about three fifths of the roughly 700 donors and used that subset as a discovery cohort. Because of strong linkage in the cohort, a few DR-DQ haplotypes were treated as single units for association and clustering.

Here is what the overall study found, with its caveats: A cluster of highly shared sequence variants was judged likely to represent a technical artifact of the sequencing pipeline. Compared with equally common non-associated chains, HLA-associated TCR beta chains in a later analysis were more clonally expanded and had lower generation probabilities. Sequencing depth was assumed to be roughly uniform across donors in the presence/absence analyses, though that assumption may not hold. The authors suggested that the approach could potentially be generalized to other disease states and immunological phenotypes. A later analysis associated 15,000 to 20,000 TCR beta sequences with specific HLA alleles at a false discovery rate of 0.05. Linkage disequilibrium might explain the correlated functional status among segregating V segments, but an unknown experimental factor could not be excluded. A later genetic analysis associated a missense DCLRE1C variant with V-gene and J-gene trimming of TCR beta chains, and an independent cohort replicated the association. Most CMV-associated TCR beta chains appeared to be HLA-restricted in a later analysis, and the HLA associations seemed to be driven largely by CMV exposure. An earlier analysis of around 600 of the donors showed that most TCR beta V segments appeared in productive rearrangements either about 90% or about 30% of the time, which broadly matched IMGT annotations. A further reported finding was that TCR beta sequences accurately predicted the HLA-A and HLA-B alleles for most subjects in the first cohort. Some 15 rarely observed V segments, including chromosome 9 orphons, were excluded from the earlier analysis of about 610 of the donors because counts were too low. Several of the top co-occurrence clusters appeared to be linked to parvovirus B19, influenza, CMV and Epstein-Barr virus, according to a later analysis. In the study, roughly 160 TCR beta chains were listed as associated with cytomegalovirus. A few of the identified cytomegalovirus-associated TCR beta chains were confirmed in vitro to be specific for cytomegalovirus antigens. According to a later analysis, TCR association rates differed among HLA loci, with DRB1 alleles showing the most associated TCRs and HLA-C alleles showing the fewest. A later genetic analysis reported fewer N-insertions in productive TCRs among donors in an Asian-associated ancestry cluster than the approximately 670-donor mean. Strong co-occurrence of HLA alleles, especially DR and DQ, made assigning TCR associations to individual alleles difficult. The only immune exposure information available for the cohort was CMV serostatus. Across donors, most TCR sequences were observed very rarely, whereas some public TCRs were present in many individuals. Because some donors lacked HLA typing at each locus, the association tests relied only on the typed subset. Some IMGT-functional V segments, including TRBV6-2 and TRBV6-3, could not be distinguished by the 87-base-pair reads and were therefore excluded. In both the original and validation cohorts, the classifier was reported to diagnose cytomegalovirus status with high specificity and sensitivity. This cohort had only TCR beta chains sequenced, and the lack of alpha or paired-chain data limited which features could be detected.

Sequenced input: PBMCs. The V gene is TRBV30 and the J gene is TRBJ1-1, with a tentative D gene TRBD1 over 6 matching bases. The sequence was collected from a woman under 40 in good health and CMV-seronegative. The DNA sequence is as follows: TGTGCCTGGAGTGTTGGCAGGGGCACTGAAGCTTTCTTT. This sequence encodes CAWSVGRGTEAFF.